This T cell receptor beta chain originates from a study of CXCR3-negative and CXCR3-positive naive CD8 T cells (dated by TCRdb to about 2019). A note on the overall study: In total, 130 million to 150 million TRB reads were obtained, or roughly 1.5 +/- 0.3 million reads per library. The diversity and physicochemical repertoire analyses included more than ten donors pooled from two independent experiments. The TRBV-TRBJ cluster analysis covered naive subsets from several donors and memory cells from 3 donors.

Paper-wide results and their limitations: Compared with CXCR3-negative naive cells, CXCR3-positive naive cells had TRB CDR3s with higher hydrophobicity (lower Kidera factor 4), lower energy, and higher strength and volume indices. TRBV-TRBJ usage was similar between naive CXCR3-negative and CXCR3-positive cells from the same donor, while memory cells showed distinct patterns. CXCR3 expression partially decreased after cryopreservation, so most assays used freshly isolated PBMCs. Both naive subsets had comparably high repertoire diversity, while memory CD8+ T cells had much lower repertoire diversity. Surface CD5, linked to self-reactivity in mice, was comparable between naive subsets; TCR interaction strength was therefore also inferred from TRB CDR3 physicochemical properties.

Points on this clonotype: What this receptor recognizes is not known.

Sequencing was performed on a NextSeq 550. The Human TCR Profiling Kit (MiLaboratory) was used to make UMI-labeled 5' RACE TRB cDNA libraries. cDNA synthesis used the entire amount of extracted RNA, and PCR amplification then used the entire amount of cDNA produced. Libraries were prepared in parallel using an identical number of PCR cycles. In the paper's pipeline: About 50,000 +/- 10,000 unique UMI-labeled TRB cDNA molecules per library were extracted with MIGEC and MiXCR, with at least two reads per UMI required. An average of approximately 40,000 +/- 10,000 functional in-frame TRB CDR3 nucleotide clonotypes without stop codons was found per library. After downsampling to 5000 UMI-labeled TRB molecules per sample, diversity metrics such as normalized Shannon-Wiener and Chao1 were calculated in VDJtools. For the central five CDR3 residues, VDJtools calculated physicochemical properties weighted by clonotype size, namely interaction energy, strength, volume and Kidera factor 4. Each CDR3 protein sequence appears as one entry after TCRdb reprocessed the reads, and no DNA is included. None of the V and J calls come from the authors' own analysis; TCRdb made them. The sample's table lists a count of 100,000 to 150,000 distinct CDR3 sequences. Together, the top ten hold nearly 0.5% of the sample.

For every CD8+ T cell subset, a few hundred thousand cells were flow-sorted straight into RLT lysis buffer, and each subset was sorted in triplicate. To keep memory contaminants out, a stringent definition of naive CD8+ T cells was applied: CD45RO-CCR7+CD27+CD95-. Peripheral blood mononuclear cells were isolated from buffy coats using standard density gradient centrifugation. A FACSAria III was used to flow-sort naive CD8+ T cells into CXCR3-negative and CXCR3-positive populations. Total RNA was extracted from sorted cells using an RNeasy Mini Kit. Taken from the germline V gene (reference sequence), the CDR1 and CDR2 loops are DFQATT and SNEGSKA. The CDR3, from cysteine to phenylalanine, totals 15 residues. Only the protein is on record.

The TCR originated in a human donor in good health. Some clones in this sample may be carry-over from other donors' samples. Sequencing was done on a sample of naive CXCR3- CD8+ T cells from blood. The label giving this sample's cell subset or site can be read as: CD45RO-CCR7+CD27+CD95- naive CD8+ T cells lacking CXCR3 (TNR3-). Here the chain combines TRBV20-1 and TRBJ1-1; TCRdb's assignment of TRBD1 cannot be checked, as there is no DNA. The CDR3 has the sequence CSARDFTGEIAEAFF.